Given below is one TCR beta chain in context. What it recognizes is unknown. The immunoSEQ assay was version 4, run in survey mode. TCRdb's table, derived via immunoSEQ multiplex PCR, lists solely in-frame clones and lacks some. The sample carries 40,000 or so clones, about 89% recorded once. This sample is part of a study of persistence of HIV-infected CD4 T cells. Study findings and constraints: TCR oligoclonality correlated with proviral oligoclonality in the same sorted populations.

This nonspecific control used anti-CD3/anti-CD28 bead stimulation of CD4+ T cells. CD4+ T cells upregulating both CD40 ligand and CD69 were sorted as responding cells. These HIV-1-infected adults initiated suppressive ART in chronic infection. Stimulated PBMCs had first been depleted of CD8+ T cells. V was clipped by 1 base and J by 2 bases, with 3 bases between them. The CDR3 is made up of 13 amino acids. From germline, CDR1 is MNHNS and CDR2 SASEGT. The input for sequencing was CD4+ T cells sorted from PBMCs after approximately 19-hour stimulation, taken from a patient who received antiretroviral therapy. V is TRBV6-1 and J is TRBJ1-3; D gene ambiguous. The clonotype comes from an adult man with HIV who was CMV-seropositive. The CDR3 here is CASSEGPGNTIYF. The CDR3 DNA is TGTGCCAGCAGTGAAGGGCCTGGAAACACCATATATTTT.